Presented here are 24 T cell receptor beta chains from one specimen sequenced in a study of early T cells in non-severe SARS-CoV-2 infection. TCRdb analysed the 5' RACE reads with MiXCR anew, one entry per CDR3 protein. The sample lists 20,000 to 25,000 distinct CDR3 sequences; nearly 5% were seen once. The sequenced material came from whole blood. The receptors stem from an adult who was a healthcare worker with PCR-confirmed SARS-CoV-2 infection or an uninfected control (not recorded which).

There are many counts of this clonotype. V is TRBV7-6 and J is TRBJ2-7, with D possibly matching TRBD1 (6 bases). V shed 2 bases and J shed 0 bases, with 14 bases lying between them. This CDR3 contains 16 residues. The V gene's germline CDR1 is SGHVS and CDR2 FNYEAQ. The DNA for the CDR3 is TGTGCCAGCAGCTTAAGGTCTGGACAGAGCTCCTACGAGCAGTACTTC. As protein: CASSLRSGQSSYEQYF.

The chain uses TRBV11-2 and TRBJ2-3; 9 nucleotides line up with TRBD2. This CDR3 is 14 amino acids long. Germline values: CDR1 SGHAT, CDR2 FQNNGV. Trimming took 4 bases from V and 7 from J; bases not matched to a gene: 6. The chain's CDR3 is CASSSAGGPNTQYF. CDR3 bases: TGTGCCAGCAGCTCCGCGGGGGGGCCGAATACGCAGTATTTT.

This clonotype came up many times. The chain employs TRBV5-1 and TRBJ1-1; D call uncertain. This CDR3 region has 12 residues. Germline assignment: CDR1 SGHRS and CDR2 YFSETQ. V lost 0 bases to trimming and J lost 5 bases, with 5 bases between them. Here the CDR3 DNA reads TGCGCCAGCAGCTTGGTCGGGACTGAAGCTTTCTTT. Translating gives CASSLVGTEAFF.

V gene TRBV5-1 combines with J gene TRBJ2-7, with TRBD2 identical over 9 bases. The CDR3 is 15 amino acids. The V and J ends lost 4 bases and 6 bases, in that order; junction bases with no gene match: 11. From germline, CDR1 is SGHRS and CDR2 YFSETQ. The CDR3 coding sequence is TGCGCCAGCAGCACAATAGCGGGAGCCTCCGGCGAGCAGTACTTC. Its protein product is CASSTIAGASGEQYF. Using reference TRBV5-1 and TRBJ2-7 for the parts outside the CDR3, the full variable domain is KAGVTQTPRYLIKTRGQQVTLSCSPISGHRSVSWYQQTPGQGLQFLFEYFSETQRNKGNFPGRFSGRQFSNSRSEMNVSTLELGDSALYLCASSTIAGASGEQYFGPGTRLTVT.

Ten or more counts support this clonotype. The DNA for the CDR3 is TGTGCCAGCAGCCCACAGGCTACAGACCGAGCTTTCTTT. Translating it yields CASSPQATDRAFF. V is TRBV3-1 and J is TRBJ1-1, with D perhaps TRBD1 (5 bases). From germline, CDR1 is LGHDT and CDR2 YNNKEL (reference sequence). V shed 4 bases and J shed 10 bases, with 16 bases lying between them. The CDR3 has 13 residues.

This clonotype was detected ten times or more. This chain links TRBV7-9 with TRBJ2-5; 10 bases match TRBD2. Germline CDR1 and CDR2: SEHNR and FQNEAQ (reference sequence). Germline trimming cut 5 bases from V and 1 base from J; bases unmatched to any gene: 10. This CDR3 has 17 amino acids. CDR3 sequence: CASSLRGLAGAQETQYF. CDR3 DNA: TGTGCCAGCAGCCTAAGAGGTCTAGCGGGGGCCCAAGAGACCCAGTACTTC.

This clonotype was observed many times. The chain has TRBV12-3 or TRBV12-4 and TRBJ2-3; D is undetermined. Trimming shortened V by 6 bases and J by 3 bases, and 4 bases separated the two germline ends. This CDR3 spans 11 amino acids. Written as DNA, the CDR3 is TGTGCCAGCAGAGGGACAGATACGCAGTATTTT. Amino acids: CASRGTDTQYF.

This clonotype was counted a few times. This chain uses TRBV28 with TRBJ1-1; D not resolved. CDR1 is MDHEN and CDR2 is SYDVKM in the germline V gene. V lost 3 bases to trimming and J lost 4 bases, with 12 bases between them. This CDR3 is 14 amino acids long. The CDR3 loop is CASSFGESGTEAFF. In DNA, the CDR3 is TGTGCCAGCAGTTTTGGGGAGTCGGGCACTGAAGCTTTCTTT.

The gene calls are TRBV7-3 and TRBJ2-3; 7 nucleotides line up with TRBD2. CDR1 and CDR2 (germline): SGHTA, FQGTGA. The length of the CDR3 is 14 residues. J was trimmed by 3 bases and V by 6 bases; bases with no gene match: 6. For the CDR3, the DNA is TGTGCCAGCAGTGGCGGGAGTAGTACAGATACGCAGTATTTT. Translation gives CASSGGSSTDTQYF.

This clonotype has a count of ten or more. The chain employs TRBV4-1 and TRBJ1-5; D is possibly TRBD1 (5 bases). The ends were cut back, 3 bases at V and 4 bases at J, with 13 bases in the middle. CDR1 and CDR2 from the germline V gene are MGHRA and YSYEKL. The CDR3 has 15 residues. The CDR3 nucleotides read TGCGCCAGCAGCCATTCCACTGGGGGAAATCAGCCCCAGCATTTT. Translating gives CASSHSTGGNQPQHF.

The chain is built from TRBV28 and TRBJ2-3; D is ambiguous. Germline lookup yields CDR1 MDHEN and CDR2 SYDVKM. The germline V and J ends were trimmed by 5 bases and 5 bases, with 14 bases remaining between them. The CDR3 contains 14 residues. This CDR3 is CASSLSALLDTQYF. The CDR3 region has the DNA TGTGCCAGCAGTCTCTCGGCCTTATTAGATACGCAGTATTTT.

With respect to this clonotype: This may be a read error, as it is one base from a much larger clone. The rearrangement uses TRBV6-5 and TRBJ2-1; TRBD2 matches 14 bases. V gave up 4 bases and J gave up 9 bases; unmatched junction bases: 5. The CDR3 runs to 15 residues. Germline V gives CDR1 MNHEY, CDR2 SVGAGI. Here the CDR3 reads CASSWTSGRRSEQFF. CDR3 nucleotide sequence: TGTGCCAGCAGTTGGACTAGCGGGAGGAGAAGTGAGCAGTTCTTC.

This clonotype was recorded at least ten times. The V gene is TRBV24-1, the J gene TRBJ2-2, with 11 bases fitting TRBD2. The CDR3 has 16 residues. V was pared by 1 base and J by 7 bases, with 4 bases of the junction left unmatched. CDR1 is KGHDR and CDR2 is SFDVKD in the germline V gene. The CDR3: CATSDLLAGDVGELFF. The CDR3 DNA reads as TGTGCCACCAGTGATTTACTAGCGGGAGATGTCGGGGAGCTGTTTTTT.

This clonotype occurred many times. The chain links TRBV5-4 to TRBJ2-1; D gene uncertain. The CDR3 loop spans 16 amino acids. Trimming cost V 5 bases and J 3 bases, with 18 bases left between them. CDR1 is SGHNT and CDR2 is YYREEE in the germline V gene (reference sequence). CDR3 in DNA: TGTGCCAGCAGATCGCCTATCCCGGCCGTCTACAATGAGCAGTTCTTC. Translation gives CASRSPIPAVYNEQFF.

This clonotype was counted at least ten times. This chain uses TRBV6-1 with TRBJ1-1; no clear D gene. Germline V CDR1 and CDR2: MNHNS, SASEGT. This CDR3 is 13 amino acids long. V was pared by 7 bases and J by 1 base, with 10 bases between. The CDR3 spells CASNGQANTEAFF. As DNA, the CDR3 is TGTGCCAGCAATGGGCAGGCGAACACTGAAGCTTTCTTT.

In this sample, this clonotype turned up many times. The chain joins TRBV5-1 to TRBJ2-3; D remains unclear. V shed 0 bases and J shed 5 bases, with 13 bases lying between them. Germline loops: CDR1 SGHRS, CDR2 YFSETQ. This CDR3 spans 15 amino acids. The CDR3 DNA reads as TGCGCCAGCAGCTTGGAAGGCACCGGCCGAGATACGCAGTATTTT. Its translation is CASSLEGTGRDTQYF.

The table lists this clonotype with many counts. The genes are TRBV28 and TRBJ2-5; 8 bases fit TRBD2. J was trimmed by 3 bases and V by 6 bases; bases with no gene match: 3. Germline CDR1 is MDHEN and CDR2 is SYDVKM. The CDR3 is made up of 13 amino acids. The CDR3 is CASSPLAEETQYF. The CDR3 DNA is TGTGCCAGCAGCCCACTAGCGGAAGAGACCCAGTACTTC.

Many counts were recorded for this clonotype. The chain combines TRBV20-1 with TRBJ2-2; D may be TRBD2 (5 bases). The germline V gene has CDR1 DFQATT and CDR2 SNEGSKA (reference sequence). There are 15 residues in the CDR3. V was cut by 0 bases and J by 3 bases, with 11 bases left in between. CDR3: CSARENGVYTGELFF. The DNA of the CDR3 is TGCAGTGCTAGAGAGAACGGGGTTTACACCGGGGAGCTGTTTTTT.

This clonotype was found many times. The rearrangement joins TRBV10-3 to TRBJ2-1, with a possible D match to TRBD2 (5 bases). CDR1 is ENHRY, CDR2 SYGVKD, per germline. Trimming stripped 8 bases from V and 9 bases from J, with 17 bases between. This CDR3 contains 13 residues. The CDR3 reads CAIRGPSSSEQFF. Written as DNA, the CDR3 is TGTGCCATCCGGGGTCCATCCTCGAGTGAGCAGTTCTTC.

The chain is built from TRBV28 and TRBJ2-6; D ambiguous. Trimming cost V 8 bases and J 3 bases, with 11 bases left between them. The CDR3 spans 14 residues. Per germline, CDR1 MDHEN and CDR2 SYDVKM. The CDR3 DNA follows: TGTGCCAGCTCCCCACCGGGTGGGGCCAACGTCCTGACTTTC. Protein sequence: CASSPPGGANVLTF. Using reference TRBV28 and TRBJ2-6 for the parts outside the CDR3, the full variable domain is DVKVTQSSRYLVKRTGEKVFLECVQDMDHENMFWYRQDPGLGLRLIYFSYDVKMKEKGDIPEGYSVSREKKERFSLILESASTNQTSMYLCASSPPGGANVLTFGAGSRLTVL.

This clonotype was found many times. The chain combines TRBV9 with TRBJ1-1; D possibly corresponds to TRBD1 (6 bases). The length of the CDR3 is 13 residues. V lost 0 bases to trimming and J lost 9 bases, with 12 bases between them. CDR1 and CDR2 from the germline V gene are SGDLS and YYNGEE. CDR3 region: CASSVGNGQKAFF. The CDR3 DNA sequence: TGTGCCAGCAGCGTAGGAAATGGACAGAAAGCTTTCTTT.

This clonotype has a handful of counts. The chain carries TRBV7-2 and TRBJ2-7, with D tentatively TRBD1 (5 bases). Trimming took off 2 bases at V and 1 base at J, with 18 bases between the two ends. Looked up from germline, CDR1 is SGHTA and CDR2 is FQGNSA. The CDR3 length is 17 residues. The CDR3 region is CASSLQIAGHGSYEQYF. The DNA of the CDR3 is TGTGCCAGCAGCTTACAAATCGCCGGACACGGATCCTACGAGCAGTACTTC.

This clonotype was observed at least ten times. The CDR3 nucleotides read TGCGCCAGCAGCGGGGGGCCTACCACTGAAGCTTTCTTT. Its protein is CASSGGPTTEAFF. The chain links TRBV5-1 to TRBJ1-1, with a weak D call TRBD1 (6 bases). The CDR3 extends over 13 amino acids. Germline lookup yields CDR1 SGHRS and CDR2 YFSETQ. Trimming took 4 bases from V and 4 from J, leaving 11 bases between them.

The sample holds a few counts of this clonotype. The CDR3 nucleotides read TGTGCCAGCAGTGGACAGGCCTACACCGGGGAGCTGTTTTTT. Translated, it gives CASSGQAYTGELFF. The chain employs TRBV2 and TRBJ2-2, with D perhaps TRBD1 (6 bases). The V and J ends lost 4 bases and 3 bases respectively, with 9 bases between them. The V gene's germline CDR1 is SNHLY and CDR2 FYNNEI. The CDR3 totals 14 residues.